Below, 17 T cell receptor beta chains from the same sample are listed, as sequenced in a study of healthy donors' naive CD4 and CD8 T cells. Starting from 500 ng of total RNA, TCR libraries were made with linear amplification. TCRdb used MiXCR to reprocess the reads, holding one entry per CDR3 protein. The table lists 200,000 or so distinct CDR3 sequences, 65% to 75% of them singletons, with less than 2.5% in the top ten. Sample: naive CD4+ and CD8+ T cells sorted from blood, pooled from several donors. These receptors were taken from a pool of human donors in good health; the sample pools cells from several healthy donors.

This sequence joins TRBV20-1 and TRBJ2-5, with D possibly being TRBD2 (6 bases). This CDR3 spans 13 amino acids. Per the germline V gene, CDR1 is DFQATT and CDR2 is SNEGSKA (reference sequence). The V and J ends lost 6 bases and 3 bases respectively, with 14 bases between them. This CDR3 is CSARWGRKETQYF. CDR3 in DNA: TGCAGTGCGCGATGGGGGAGGAAAGAGACCCAGTACTTC.

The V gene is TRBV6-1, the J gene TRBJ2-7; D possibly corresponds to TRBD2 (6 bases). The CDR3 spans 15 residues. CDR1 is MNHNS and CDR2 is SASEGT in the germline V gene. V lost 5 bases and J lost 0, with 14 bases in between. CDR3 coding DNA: TGTGCCAGCAGTCCTCAGGGACTTAGCTCCTACGAGCAGTACTTC. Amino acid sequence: CASSPQGLSSYEQYF.

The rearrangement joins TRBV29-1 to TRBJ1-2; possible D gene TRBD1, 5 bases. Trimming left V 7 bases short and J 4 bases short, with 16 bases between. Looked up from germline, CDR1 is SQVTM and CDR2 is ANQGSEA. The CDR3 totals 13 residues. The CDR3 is CSGLGTATYGYTF. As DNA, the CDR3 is TGCAGCGGACTCGGGACCGCTACCTATGGCTACACCTTC.

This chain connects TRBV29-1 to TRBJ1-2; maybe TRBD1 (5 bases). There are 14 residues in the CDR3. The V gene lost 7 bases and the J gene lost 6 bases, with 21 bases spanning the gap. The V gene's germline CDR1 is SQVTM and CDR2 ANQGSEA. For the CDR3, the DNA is TGCAGCGCTGGGGTGGCAGGGTTTGATAATGGCTACACCTTC. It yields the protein CSAGVAGFDNGYTF.

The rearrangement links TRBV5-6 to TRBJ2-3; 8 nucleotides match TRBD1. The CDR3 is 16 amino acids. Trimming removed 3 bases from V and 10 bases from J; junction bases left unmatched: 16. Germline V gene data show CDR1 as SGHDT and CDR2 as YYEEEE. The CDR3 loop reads CASSSPGTGTVVAQYF. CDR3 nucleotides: TGTGCCAGCAGCTCCCCCGGGACAGGTACCGTTGTCGCGCAGTATTTT.

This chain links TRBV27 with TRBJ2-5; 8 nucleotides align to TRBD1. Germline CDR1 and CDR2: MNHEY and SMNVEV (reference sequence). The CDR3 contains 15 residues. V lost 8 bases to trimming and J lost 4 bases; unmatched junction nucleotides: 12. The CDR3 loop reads CASAPSTGVAETQYF. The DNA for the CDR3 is TGTGCCAGCGCACCTTCGACAGGGGTGGCAGAGACCCAGTACTTC.

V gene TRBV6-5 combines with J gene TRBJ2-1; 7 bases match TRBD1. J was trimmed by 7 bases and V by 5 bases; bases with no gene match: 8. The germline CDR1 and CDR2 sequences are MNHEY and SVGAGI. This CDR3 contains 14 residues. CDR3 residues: CASSRQGLVNEQFF. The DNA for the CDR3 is TGTGCCAGCAGTAGACAGGGTCTGGTTAATGAGCAGTTCTTC.

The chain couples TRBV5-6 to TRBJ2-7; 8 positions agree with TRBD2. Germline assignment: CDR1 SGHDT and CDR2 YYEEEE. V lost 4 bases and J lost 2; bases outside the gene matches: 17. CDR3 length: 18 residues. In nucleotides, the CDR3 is TGTGCCAGCAGCCAAGCCCGGGGCGCCGGCGGGAGGCCCTACGAGCAGTACTTC. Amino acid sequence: CASSQARGAGGRPYEQYF.

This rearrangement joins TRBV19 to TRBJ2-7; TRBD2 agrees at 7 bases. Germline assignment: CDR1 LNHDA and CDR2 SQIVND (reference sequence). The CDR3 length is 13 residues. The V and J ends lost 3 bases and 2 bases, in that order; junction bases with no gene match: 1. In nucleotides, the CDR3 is TGTGCCAGTAGTATCGGGGGGACCTACGAGCAGTACTTC. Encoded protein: CASSIGGTYEQYF.

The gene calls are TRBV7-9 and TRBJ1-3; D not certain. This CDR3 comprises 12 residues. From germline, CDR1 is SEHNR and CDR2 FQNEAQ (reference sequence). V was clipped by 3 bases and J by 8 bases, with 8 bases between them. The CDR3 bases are TGTGCCAGCAGCTTTGATGAAGACACCATATATTTT. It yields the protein CASSFDEDTIYF.

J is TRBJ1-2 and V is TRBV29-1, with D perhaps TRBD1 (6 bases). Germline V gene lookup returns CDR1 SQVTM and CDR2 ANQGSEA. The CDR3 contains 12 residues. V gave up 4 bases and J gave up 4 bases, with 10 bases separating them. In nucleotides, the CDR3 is TGCAGCGTTGTGAGGGGGGCCTATGGCTACACCTTC. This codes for CSVVRGAYGYTF.

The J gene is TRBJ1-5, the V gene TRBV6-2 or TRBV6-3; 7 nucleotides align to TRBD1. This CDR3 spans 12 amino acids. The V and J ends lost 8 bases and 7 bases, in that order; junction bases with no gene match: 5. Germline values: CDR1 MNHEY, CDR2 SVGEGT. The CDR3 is CASRTGRQPQHF. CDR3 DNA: TGTGCCAGCCGGACAGGTAGACAGCCCCAGCATTTT.

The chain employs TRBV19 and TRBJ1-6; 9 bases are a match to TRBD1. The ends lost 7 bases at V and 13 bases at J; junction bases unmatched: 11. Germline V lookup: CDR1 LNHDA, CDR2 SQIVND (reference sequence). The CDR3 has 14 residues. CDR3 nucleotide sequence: TGTGCCAGTACCACCCGGGACAGGGAGGTTCCCCTCCACTTT. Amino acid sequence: CASTTRDREVPLHF.

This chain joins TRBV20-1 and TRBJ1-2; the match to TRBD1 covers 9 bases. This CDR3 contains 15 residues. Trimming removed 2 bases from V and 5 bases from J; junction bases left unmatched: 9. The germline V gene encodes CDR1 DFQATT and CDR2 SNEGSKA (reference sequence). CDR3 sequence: CSARPRQGVLYGYTF. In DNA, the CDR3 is TGCAGTGCTAGACCCCGACAGGGGGTGTTGTATGGCTACACCTTC.

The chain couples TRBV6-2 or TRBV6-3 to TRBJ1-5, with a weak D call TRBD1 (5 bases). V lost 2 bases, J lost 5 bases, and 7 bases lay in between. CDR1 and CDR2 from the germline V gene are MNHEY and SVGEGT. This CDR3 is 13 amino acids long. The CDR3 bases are TGTGCCAGCAGTTACGTGGGGGATCAGCCCCAGCATTTT. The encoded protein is CASSYVGDQPQHF.

CDR3 sequence: CASTPGPSYGYTF. The CDR3, as DNA: TGTGCCAGCACTCCGGGACCGAGTTATGGCTACACCTTC. The chain combines TRBV6-2 or TRBV6-3 with TRBJ1-2; D may be TRBD1 (5 bases). CDR1 and CDR2 (germline): MNHEY, SVGEGT. The CDR3 has 13 residues. V gave up 7 bases and J gave up 5 bases, with 14 bases separating them.

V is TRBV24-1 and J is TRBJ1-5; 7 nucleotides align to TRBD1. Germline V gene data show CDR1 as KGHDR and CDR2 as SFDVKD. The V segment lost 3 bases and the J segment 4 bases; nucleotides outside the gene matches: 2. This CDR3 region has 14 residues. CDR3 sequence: CATSDRDSNQPQHF. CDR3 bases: TGTGCCACCAGTGATCGGGACAGTAATCAGCCCCAGCATTTT.